One and the same sample provided the 14 T cell receptor beta chains below, sequenced in a study of control samples from healthy donors and cancer patients. Measured with immunoSEQ multiplex PCR; TCRdb has only the in-frame clones, and not every one. Found here are 70,000 to 85,000 clones, around 83% of them singletons; the top ten hold around a tenth. The sample taken for sequencing was PBMCs. All receptors come from a man aged 60 to 75 with head and neck cancer.

This rearrangement joins TRBV4-1 to TRBJ2-1; weak D call: TRBD2 (6 bases). The CDR3 consists of 17 residues. V lost 0 bases and J lost 9, with 21 bases in between. Germline V gene lookup returns CDR1 MGHRA and CDR2 YSYEKL. The CDR3 reads CASSQDRAEASVTEQFF. The CDR3 nucleotides are TGCGCCAGCAGCCAAGACAGGGCTGAGGCTAGCGTTACTGAGCAGTTCTTC.

This chain connects TRBV28 to TRBJ1-6; TRBD1 is a possible D gene (6 bases). The CDR3 contains 14 residues. Trimming shortened V by 4 bases and J by 5 bases, and 9 bases separated the two germline ends. CDR1 MDHEN and CDR2 SYDVKM come from the germline V gene. CDR3 nucleotides: TGTGCCAGCAGTTGGGGGACAAATAATTCACCCCTCCACTTT. It yields the protein CASSWGTNNSPLHF.

The chain employs TRBV10-2 and TRBJ2-3; maybe TRBD1 (5 bases). CDR1 is WSHSY and CDR2 is SAAADI in the germline V gene. This CDR3 is built from 13 residues. V was shortened by 4 bases and J by 4 bases, with 9 bases between the two germline ends. The CDR3 loop is CASSAGRADTQYF. For the CDR3, the DNA is TGCGCCAGCAGTGCGGGCAGGGCAGATACGCAGTATTTT.

This chain uses TRBV7-9 with TRBJ1-5; 8 nucleotides match TRBD1. V trimming: 5 bases; J trimming: 3 bases; junction bases outside the gene matches: 3. This CDR3 has 14 amino acids. In germline, CDR1 is SEHNR, CDR2 FQNEAQ (reference sequence). The CDR3 sequence: CASSRTGLNQPQHF. CDR3 nucleotides: TGTGCCAGCAGCCGGACAGGGCTCAATCAGCCCCAGCATTTT.

The chain has TRBV4-1 and TRBJ2-1; unclear D gene. Looked up from germline, CDR1 is MGHRA and CDR2 is YSYEKL. The CDR3 contains 14 residues. V lost 2 bases to trimming and J lost 5 bases, with 10 bases between them. The DNA for the CDR3 is TGCGCCAGCAGCCAAAGCGAGAAAAACAATGAGCAGTTCTTC. Translating it yields CASSQSEKNNEQFF.

This chain uses TRBV2 with TRBJ2-2; tentatively, D is TRBD2 (6 bases). The V end was cut by 4 bases, the J end by 4 bases, with 10 bases between. This CDR3 is built from 14 residues. In germline, CDR1 is SNHLY, CDR2 FYNNEI. CDR3 coding DNA: TGTGCCAGCAGTGGGGAGGCGATCACCGGGGAGCTGTTTTTT. Translated, it gives CASSGEAITGELFF.

V and J are TRBV12-3 or TRBV12-4 and TRBJ1-2; 7 bases line up with TRBD1. V lost 8 bases to trimming and J lost 2 bases; unmatched junction nucleotides: 5. The CDR3 extends over 13 amino acids. CDR3 nucleotides: TGTGCCAGCCCCGACAGGGTAAACTATGGCTACACCTTC. Translating it yields CASPDRVNYGYTF.

V gene TRBV28 combines with J gene TRBJ2-7; unclear D gene. This CDR3 spans 11 amino acids. The V gene lost 2 bases and the J gene lost 4 bases, with 3 bases spanning the gap. Looked up from germline, CDR1 is MDHEN and CDR2 is SYDVKM. As DNA, the CDR3 is TGTGCCAGCAGTTTAAGGTACGAGCAGTACTTC. It translates to CASSLRYEQYF.

This rearrangement joins TRBV9 to TRBJ2-7, with 10 bases matching TRBD2. The junction had 13 bases not matched to a gene; V was cut back by 0 bases and J by 4 bases. This CDR3 spans 18 amino acids. Germline loops: CDR1 SGDLS, CDR2 YYNGEE. This CDR3 is CASSVGEGRLAGVYEQYF. DNA of the CDR3: TGTGCCAGCAGCGTAGGGGAAGGACGGCTAGCGGGAGTATACGAGCAGTACTTC. Full variable domain (missing parts from reference TRBV9 and TRBJ2-7): DSGVTQTPKHLITATGQRVTLRCSPRSGDLSVYWYQQSLDQGLQFLIQYYNGEERAKGNILERFSAQQFPDLHSELNLSSLELGDSALYFCASSVGEGRLAGVYEQYFGPGTRLTVT.

CDR3 bases: TGTGCCAGCACTCAGGGACAGTACCTCCCCCCCTCTGGAAACACCATATATTTT. Encoded protein: CASTQGQYLPPSGNTIYF. The chain couples TRBV28 to TRBJ1-3, with 7 positions matching TRBD1. Per germline, CDR1 MDHEN and CDR2 SYDVKM. This CDR3 spans 18 amino acids. Trimming removed 7 bases from V and 0 bases from J; junction bases left unmatched: 15.

The chain has TRBV5-1 and TRBJ2-1; 7 bases fit TRBD2. This CDR3 spans 16 amino acids. Trimming cost V 4 bases and J 7 bases; bases outside gene matches: 14. Germline V gene lookup returns CDR1 SGHRS and CDR2 YFSETQ. Here the CDR3 DNA reads TGCGCCAGCAGCCCGAGCGTGGCTAGCGGTCGAAATGAGCAGTTCTTC. Its translation: CASSPSVASGRNEQFF. Variable domain in full (rest from reference TRBV5-1 and TRBJ2-1): KAGVTQTPRYLIKTRGQQVTLSCSPISGHRSVSWYQQTPGQGLQFLFEYFSETQRNKGNFPGRFSGRQFSNSRSEMNVSTLELGDSALYLCASSPSVASGRNEQFFGPGTRLTVL.

This chain joins TRBV7-2 and TRBJ2-7; 9 bases map to TRBD2. This CDR3 contains 15 residues. Trimming cost V 1 base and J 1 base; bases outside gene matches: 2. From germline, CDR1 is SGHTA and CDR2 FQGNSA. CDR3 sequence: CASSLDLAGSYEQYF. CDR3 DNA: TGTGCCAGCAGCTTAGATCTAGCGGGGTCCTACGAGCAGTACTTC.

This chain's CDR3 is CASSTRGRVFSKNIQYF. The CDR3 DNA reads as TGTGCCAGCAGCACGCGGGGCAGGGTTTTTTCCAAAAACATTCAGTACTTC. V and J are TRBV7-2 and TRBJ2-4; TRBD2 is a possible D gene (6 bases). Trimming cost V 5 bases and J 2 bases, with 19 bases left between them. CDR1 is SGHTA and CDR2 is FQGNSA in the germline V gene. This CDR3 contains 17 residues.

The chain combines TRBV6-5 with TRBJ1-2, with a weak D call TRBD1 (6 bases). The V gene's germline CDR1 is MNHEY and CDR2 SVGAGI. CDR3 size: 15 residues. The V and J ends lost 5 bases and 5 bases respectively, with 18 bases between them. The CDR3 DNA follows: TGTGCCAGCAGTACACCAACTCAGGGGAGTTATGGCTACACCTTC. Protein: CASSTPTQGSYGYTF.